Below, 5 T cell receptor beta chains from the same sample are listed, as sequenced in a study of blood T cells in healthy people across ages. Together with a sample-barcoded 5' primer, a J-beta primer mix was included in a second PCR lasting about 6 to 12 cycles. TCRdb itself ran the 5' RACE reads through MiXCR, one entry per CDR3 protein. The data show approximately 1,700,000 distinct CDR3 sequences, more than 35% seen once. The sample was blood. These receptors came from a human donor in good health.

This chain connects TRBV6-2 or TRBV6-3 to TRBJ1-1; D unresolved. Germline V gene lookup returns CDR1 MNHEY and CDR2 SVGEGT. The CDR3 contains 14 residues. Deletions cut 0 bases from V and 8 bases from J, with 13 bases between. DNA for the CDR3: TGTGCCAGCAGTTACTCGATGTTCAACCGGGAAGCTTTCTTT. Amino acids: CASSYSMFNREAFF.

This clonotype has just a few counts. This chain's CDR3 is CAISSDETVGTQYF. CDR3 nucleotide sequence: TGTGCCATCAGCTCGGACGAAACCGTAGGGACCCAGTACTTC. The V call is TRBV10-3, the J call TRBJ2-5; D uncertain. Germline CDR1 ENHRY, CDR2 SYGVKD. The CDR3 is 14 amino acids. Deletions cut 6 bases from V and 7 bases from J, with 18 bases between.

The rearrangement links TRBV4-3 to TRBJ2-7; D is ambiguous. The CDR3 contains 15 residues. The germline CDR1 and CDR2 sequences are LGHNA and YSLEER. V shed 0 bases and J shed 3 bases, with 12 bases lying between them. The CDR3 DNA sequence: TGCGCCAGCAGCCAAGATTTAACAGTCGACTACGAGCAGTACTTC. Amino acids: CASSQDLTVDYEQYF.

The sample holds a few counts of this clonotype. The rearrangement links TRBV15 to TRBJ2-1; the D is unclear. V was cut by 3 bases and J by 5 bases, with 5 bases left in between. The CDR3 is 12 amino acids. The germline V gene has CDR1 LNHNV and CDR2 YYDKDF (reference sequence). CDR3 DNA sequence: TGTGCCACCAGCAGGGCCGACAATGAGCAGTTCTTC. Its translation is CATSRADNEQFF. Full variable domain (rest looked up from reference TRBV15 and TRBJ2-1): DAMVIQNPRYQVTQFGKPVTLSCSQTLNHNVMYWYQQKSSQAPKLLFHYYDKDFNNEADTPDNFQSRRPNTSFCFLDIRSPGLGDTAMYLCATSRADNEQFFGPGTRLTVL.

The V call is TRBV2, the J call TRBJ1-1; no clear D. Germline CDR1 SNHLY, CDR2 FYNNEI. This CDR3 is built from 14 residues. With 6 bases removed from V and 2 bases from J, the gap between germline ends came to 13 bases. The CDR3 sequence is CASRIQTLNTEAFF. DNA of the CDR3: TGTGCCAGCAGAATCCAGACCCTCAACACTGAAGCTTTCTTT. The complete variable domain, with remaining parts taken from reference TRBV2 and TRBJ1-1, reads EPEVTQTPSHQVTQMGQEVILRCVPISNHLYFYWYRQILGQKVEFLVSFYNNEISEKSEIFDDQFSVERPDGSNFTLKIRSTKLEDSAMYFCASRIQTLNTEAFFGQGTRLTVV.